A selection of T cell receptor beta chains follows, all from one sample in a study of blood T cells in healthy people across ages. TCRdb re-called the 5' RACE reads through MiXCR, storing one row per CDR3 protein. The repertoire holds 1,500,000 or so distinct CDR3 sequences, with approximately 39% as singletons. The sequenced sample was blood. All receptors come from a woman in her late teens or twenties in good health. CDR3s include the opening cysteine and the closing phenylalanine or tryptophan. The D gene is left open where the match is weak. Part of the rows lack a size; the others show once, few, many or a class for expanded clones.

abundance	v_gene	d_gene	j_gene	CDR3aa	CDR3nt
few	TRBV7-8	.	TRBJ2-7	CASSLALRTSYEQYF	TGTGCCAGCAGCTTAGCGTTGAGAACCTCCTACGAGCAGTACTTC
.	TRBV9	.	TRBJ1-3	CASKGNSGNTIYF	TGTGCCAGCAAGGGTAACTCTGGAAACACCATATATTTT
.	TRBV27	.	TRBJ2-7	CASKLGMGHEQYF	TGTGCCAGCAAGCTCGGGATGGGCCACGAGCAGTACTTC
.	TRBV15	.	TRBJ1-4	CATSRDRAGNEKLFF	TGTGCCACCAGCAGAGATCGAGCTGGGAATGAAAAACTGTTTTTT
few	TRBV9	TRBD2	TRBJ2-3	CASSPGTSAKGDTQYF	TGTGCCAGCAGCCCCGGGACTAGCGCGAAGGGAGATACGCAGTATTTT
.	TRBV5-1	TRBD1	TRBJ2-2	CASRSGTVNTGELFF	TGCGCCAGCAGGTCTGGGACAGTTAACACCGGGGAGCTGTTTTTT
.	TRBV3-1	.	TRBJ1-5	CASSQDLGHPQHF	TGTGCCAGCAGCCAAGATCTAGGTCACCCCCAGCATTTT
many	TRBV29-1	.	TRBJ1-2	CSSGSGSGYTF	TGCAGCTCTGGGTCAGGGAGCGGCTACACCTTC
few	TRBV20-1	TRBD2	TRBJ2-3	CSATGLAGAPADTQYF	TGCAGTGCCACCGGACTAGCGGGAGCCCCTGCAGATACGCAGTATTTT
.	TRBV28	.	TRBJ2-7	CASRPSTGTRAYEQYF	TGTGCCAGCAGGCCATCTACCGGGACAAGGGCCTACGAGCAGTACTTC
.	TRBV6-1	.	TRBJ2-3	CASSPAKGTDTQYF	TGTGCCAGCAGCCCCGCAAAAGGAACAGATACGCAGTATTTT
.	TRBV4-1	.	TRBJ1-5	CAGSQDTAVGWGRGSNQPQHF	TGCGCCGGCAGCCAAGATACCGCCGTAGGGTGGGGGAGGGGTAGCAATCAGCCCCAGCATTTT
.	TRBV13	TRBD2	TRBJ2-1	CASSTGTNPYEQFF	TGTGCCAGCAGCACCGGGACTAACCCCTACGAGCAGTTCTTC
.	TRBV4-3	TRBD2	TRBJ2-6	CASSQDRLAGTSSGANVLTF	TGCGCCAGCAGCCAAGATAGACTAGCGGGAACTAGCTCTGGGGCCAACGTCCTGACTTTC
.	TRBV5-6	.	TRBJ2-3	CASSLLVGESVDTQYF	TGTGCCAGCAGCTTACTAGTGGGGGAGTCGGTAGATACGCAGTATTTT
few	TRBV4-3	.	TRBJ2-7	CASSGQLSSYEQYF	TGCGCCAGCAGCGGACAGTTAAGCTCCTACGAGCAGTACTTC
.	TRBV29-1	.	TRBJ1-2	CSVEDRAGYYGYTF	TGCAGCGTTGAAGACCGGGCTGGTTATTATGGCTACACCTTC
.	TRBV6-2/TRBV6-3	.	TRBJ1-2	CASSYGDRNNYGYTF	TGTGCCAGCAGTTATGGGGACCGGAATAACTATGGCTACACCTTC
.	TRBV28	.	TRBJ2-5	CATDSSYNEQYF	TGTGCCACCGACAGTTCTTACAATGAGCAGTACTTC
few	TRBV7-9	.	TRBJ1-4	CASSSQGTTNEKLFF	TGTGCCAGCAGCTCACAGGGTACAACTAATGAAAAACTGTTTTTT
.	TRBV20-1	.	TRBJ1-1	CSARGGGSTEAFF	TGCAGTGCTAGAGGGGGTGGCAGCACTGAAGCTTTCTTT
.	TRBV10-3	.	TRBJ2-1	CATSRRDEQFF	TGTGCCACTTCCCGACGGGATGAGCAGTTCTTC
few	TRBV6-5	TRBD1	TRBJ2-3	CASSYSLTGSLTDTQYF	TGTGCCAGCAGTTACTCCCTGACAGGGAGTCTTACAGATACGCAGTATTTT
few	TRBV7-9	TRBD1	TRBJ1-2	CASSVANRGHFTF	TGTGCCAGCAGCGTAGCGAACAGGGGGCATTTCACCTTC
.	TRBV29-1	TRBD1	TRBJ2-3	CSASTGAVADTQYF	TGCAGCGCGTCGACAGGGGCTGTGGCAGATACGCAGTATTTT
.	TRBV15	.	TRBJ2-6	CATSIEQGLSGANVLTF	TGTGCCACCAGCATCGAACAGGGTCTCTCCGGGGCCAACGTCCTGACTTTC
.	TRBV7-2	TRBD2	TRBJ2-5	CASSLGGSYETQYF	TGTGCCAGCAGCTTAGGCGGGAGCTACGAGACCCAGTACTTC
.	TRBV20-1	.	TRBJ2-1	CSVEGELTYNEQFF	TGCAGTGTGGAGGGGGAGCTAACCTACAATGAGCAGTTCTTC
.	TRBV5-1	.	TRBJ1-2	CASGEAGFYGYTF	TGCGCCAGCGGCGAGGCGGGGTTCTATGGCTACACCTTC
.	TRBV7-9	TRBD1	TRBJ2-3	CASTWTGPGLSTDTQYF	TGTGCCAGCACATGGACAGGGCCCGGCCTTAGCACAGATACGCAGTATTTT
few	TRBV28	TRBD1	TRBJ2-3	CASSLSLTGAVRDTQYF	TGTGCCAGCAGTTTATCCCTTACAGGGGCTGTTAGGGATACGCAGTATTTT
.	TRBV6-2/TRBV6-3	TRBD2	TRBJ2-3	CASLTSGYTDTQYF	TGTGCCAGCCTCACTAGCGGATACACAGATACGCAGTATTTT
.	TRBV7-2	.	TRBJ1-1	CASSLGKASGWNTEAFF	TGTGCCAGCAGCTTAGGTAAAGCGTCGGGTTGGAACACTGAAGCTTTCTTT
few	TRBV11-2	.	TRBJ2-1	CASSERGQYYNEQFF	TGTGCCAGCAGCGAAAGGGGCCAGTACTACAATGAGCAGTTCTTC
.	TRBV15	TRBD1	TRBJ2-7	CATSSHRGWNEQYF	TGTGCCACCAGCAGCCACAGGGGCTGGAACGAGCAGTACTTC
few	TRBV11-2	.	TRBJ2-6	CASSLDSAGRRTSGANVLTF	TGTGCCAGCAGCTTAGATTCAGCGGGTCGGAGAACCTCTGGGGCCAACGTCCTGACTTTC
.	TRBV29-1	TRBD1	TRBJ1-4	CSVDASDRGTEKLFF	TGCAGCGTTGATGCTTCGGACAGGGGGACCGAAAAACTGTTTTTT
.	TRBV10-3	TRBD1	TRBJ2-7	CAISELGQGYEQYF	TGTGCCATCAGTGAGTTGGGACAGGGTTACGAGCAGTACTTC
.	TRBV27	.	TRBJ1-4	CASSLAVGEKLFF	TGTGCCAGCAGTTTGGCCGTGGGTGAAAAACTGTTTTTT
.	TRBV2	.	TRBJ1-2	CANRDLSGYTF	TGTGCCAACAGGGATTTAAGTGGCTACACCTTC
once	TRBV27	.	TRBJ1-4	CASSPISGDANEKLFF	TGTGCCAGCAGTCCGATATCTGGGGATGCTAATGAAAAACTGTTTTTT
few	TRBV20-1	TRBD2	TRBJ2-1	CSARDPASGVSPEQFF	TGCAGTGCTAGAGATCCGGCTAGCGGGGTTAGTCCTGAGCAGTTCTTC
few	TRBV12-3/TRBV12-4	.	TRBJ1-2	CASSPTGPEGGYTF	TGTGCCAGCAGCCCGACAGGCCCGGAGGGGGGCTACACCTTC
.	TRBV27	.	TRBJ2-2	CASSPLAGYTGELFF	TGTGCCAGCAGTCCCTTGGCGGGGTACACCGGGGAGCTGTTTTTT
few	TRBV20-1	.	TRBJ2-1	CSANPFYNEQFF	TGCAGTGCTAACCCCTTCTATAATGAGCAGTTCTTC
.	TRBV27	.	TRBJ1-5	CASKIDRADNQPQHF	TGTGCCAGCAAAATCGACAGAGCAGACAATCAGCCCCAGCATTTT
.	TRBV18	.	TRBJ1-5	CASSPNAWPQHF	TGTGCCAGCTCACCCAACGCCTGGCCCCAGCATTTT
few	TRBV4-1	TRBD1	TRBJ1-3	CASSQVGTGAGNTIYF	TGCGCCAGCAGCCAAGTGGGGACAGGGGCTGGAAACACCATATATTTT
many	TRBV29-1	TRBD1	TRBJ2-4	CSGAVTGGPSIQYF	TGCAGCGGCGCCGTGACAGGGGGCCCCAGCATTCAGTACTTC
few	TRBV5-6	TRBD1	TRBJ1-5	CASSLGGRGYQPQHF	TGTGCCAGCAGCTTAGGGGGCAGGGGATATCAGCCCCAGCATTTT
.	TRBV6-5	.	TRBJ2-7	CASSYSSGGVSFEQYF	TGTGCCAGCAGTTACTCATCGGGGGGCGTCTCTTTCGAGCAGTACTTC
.	TRBV29-1	.	TRBJ2-3	CSVREQSTDTQYF	TGCAGCGTTCGGGAGCAAAGCACAGATACGCAGTATTTT
once	TRBV28	TRBD1	TRBJ2-6	CASSSVRGQGETGANVLTF	TGTGCCAGCAGTTCCGTTCGGGGACAGGGTGAGACTGGGGCCAACGTCCTGACTTTC
few	TRBV29-1	TRBD2	TRBJ2-3	CSVEVGLATDTQYF	TGCAGCGTTGAAGTGGGACTAGCCACAGATACGCAGTATTTT
.	TRBV20-1	TRBD2	TRBJ2-5	CSARTSGRAFETQYF	TGCAGTGCCCGGACTAGCGGGAGGGCCTTCGAGACCCAGTACTTC
.	TRBV12-3/TRBV12-4	TRBD2	TRBJ2-3	CASSFGGSRNTQYF	TGTGCCAGCAGTTTCGGCGGGAGTAGGAATACGCAGTATTTT
few	TRBV6-5	TRBD2	TRBJ2-7	CASSSSGRMSYEQYF	TGTGCCAGCAGTTCTAGCGGACGTATGTCCTACGAGCAGTACTTC